The 3 T cell receptor beta chains given below trace back to one sample, sequenced in a study of follicular helper T cells after annual influenza vaccination. Described time point: 2015-2016 season, pre-vaccination. The data were produced by immunoSEQ multiplex PCR, yet TCRdb's version contains in-frame clones alone and is incomplete. This sample has about 5,600 clones; about 84% occur once, and the top ten carry approximately 0.71%. Here the sequenced sample was CXCR5- memory CD4+ T cells sorted from blood, taken on the day of influenza vaccination. These receptors were taken from an adult who received the influenza vaccine.

The rearrangement uses TRBV7-8 and TRBJ1-3; 8 bases match TRBD1. The germline V gene encodes CDR1 SGHVS and CDR2 FQNEAQ. The CDR3 length is 16 residues. V shed 5 bases and J 2 bases; nucleotides not matched to a gene: 8. DNA for the CDR3: TGTGCCAGCAGCCAAGACAGGGGAGTGGCTGGAAACACCATATATTTT. Amino acid sequence: CASSQDRGVAGNTIYF.

The count of this clone is one. CDR3 sequence: CASSEWSAGAYYEQYF. In nucleotides, the CDR3 is TGTGCCAGCAGTGAATGGTCGGCGGGGGCCTACTACGAGCAGTACTTC. The genes are TRBV6-1 and TRBJ2-7, with a possible D match to TRBD2 (7 bases). The ends were cut back, 2 bases at V and 3 bases at J, with 17 bases in the middle. This CDR3 spans 16 amino acids. The germline gives CDR1 MNHNS, CDR2 SASEGT.

The rearrangement uses TRBV7-8 and TRBJ1-6; D perhaps matches TRBD1 (6 bases). Trimming cost V 5 bases and J 8 bases, with 16 bases left between them. Germline V gives CDR1 SGHVS, CDR2 FQNEAQ. The CDR3 runs to 15 residues. The DNA for the CDR3 is TGTGCCAGCAGCCCACAGGGAACTGGGGATTCACCCCTCCACTTT. The encoded protein is CASSPQGTGDSPLHF.